This T cell receptor beta chain was sequenced during a study of human T cells and chemical hapten exposure. Overall study: DPC at 0.01% went onto the upper back in patch tests, read at 6 days.

Within the library, unique molecular identifiers were attached to each individual cDNA molecule. TCRdb reanalysed the RACE reads using MiXCR and keeps one entry per CDR3 protein. The table shows fewer than 350,000 distinct CDR3 sequences, with about 7.7% occurring only once. The time point: pre-sensitization, week 0. As for treatment: therapeutic diphenylcyclopropenone sensitization with weekly scalp DPC. Unfractionated whole blood was the source from which total RNA was extracted. In its sample, this clonotype was seen a few times. The clonotype was recovered from a man younger than 30 with alopecia areata. Some clones in this sample may be carry-over from other donors' samples. The sample here was whole blood, taken in connection with sensitization to the hapten diphenylcyclopropenone (DPC).

The CDR3 DNA reads TGTGCCAGCAGCTTCGGCGGGAGAGGGATTGGCAATGAGCAGTTCTTC. The encoded protein is CASSFGGRGIGNEQFF. The genes are TRBV11-2 and TRBJ2-1; TRBD2 aligns across 7 bases. CDR1 is SGHAT, CDR2 FQNNGV, per germline. The CDR3 is 16 residues long. The V and J ends lost 3 bases and 6 bases, in that order; junction bases with no gene match: 11.